This T cell receptor beta chain stems from a study of cytomegalovirus exposure and HLA in healthy donors. On this clone: Its antigen is still unknown.

From the approximately 120-subject validation cohort, which was separate from the roughly 620-subject first cohort, the donors were drawn. Method: immunoSEQ multiplex PCR; TCRdb's copy keeps in-frame clones and lacks some. Of 150,000 to 200,000 clones listed, roughly 83% are singletons. Study-wide results and caveats: Researchers counted roughly 150 TCR beta chains as cytomegalovirus-associated. Generally TCR sequences proved uncommon, though certain public TCRs appeared in numerous donors.

Sequencing used PBMCs. This clonotype was obtained from a man under 40 in good health and CMV-seropositive.

In nucleotides, the CDR3 is TGTGCCAGCAGTTTCCACGGGACAGGGGGCTCGTTGACTGAAGCTTTCTTT. It codes for CASSFHGTGGSLTEAFF. The V gene is TRBV28, the J gene TRBJ1-1, with 12 bases identical to TRBD1. Germline assignment: CDR1 MDHEN and CDR2 SYDVKM. The CDR3 length is 17 residues. The junction had 10 bases not matched to a gene; V was cut back by 3 bases and J by 5 bases.